Listed here are 2 T cell receptor beta chains from one sample, sequenced in a study of blood T cell repertoires in COVID-19 (dated by TCRdb to 2018 to 2021). Libraries were made using the immunoSEQ multiplex PCR assay. TCRdb took this table from immuneACCESS and kept in-frame rearrangements with V and J called. Such tables lack part of the clones; where checked against another copy, unresolved V genes explain under half of the gap, and the rest is unexplained. For this sample there are fewer than 350,000 clones; approximately 90% appear just once. The ten top clones hold over 3.5% of the sample. The sample comprised PBMCs or T cells enriched from blood (not recorded which). The source is a woman between 25 and 40 years old with acute COVID-19.

The rearrangement links TRBV15 to TRBJ1-2; weak D call: TRBD1 (5 bases). Trimming left V 6 bases short and J 5 bases short, with 10 bases between. The germline V gene has CDR1 LNHNV and CDR2 YYDKDF (reference sequence). The CDR3 consists of 12 residues. The CDR3 coding sequence is TGTGCCACCAGGGGGGGGTCGTATGGCTACACCTTC. Translating gives CATRGGSYGYTF.

J is TRBJ2-1 and V is TRBV27, with 11 bases that match TRBD2. The CDR3 is 16 amino acids. CDR1 and CDR2 (germline): MNHEY, SMNVEV (reference sequence). V lost 2 bases, J lost 8 bases, and 8 bases stayed unmatched. In DNA form, the CDR3 reads TGTGCCAGCAGTTTAAATAGCGGGAGGGCCTTGCATGAGCAGTTCTTC. Protein: CASSLNSGRALHEQFF.